The clone carrying this T cell receptor beta chain was recorded only once. What it binds is unknown. The sample comes from a study of a mutant IDH1 vaccine in newly diagnosed glioma. Study-level background: The patients received vaccinations eight times, in weeks 1, 3, 5, 7, 11, 15, 19 and 23. Either 4-6 weeks after radiotherapy alone or alongside temozolomide, vaccination was begun.

Per the germline V gene, CDR1 is SGHKS and CDR2 is YYEKEE (reference sequence). Trimming removed 4 bases from V and 3 bases from J, with 21 bases in between. This CDR3 is 17 amino acids long. Time point noted: week 23, last vaccination. Every vaccination contained 300 ug of the mutant IDH1 20-mer peptide and was paired with topical imiquimod. The data were produced by immunoSEQ multiplex PCR, yet TCRdb's version contains in-frame clones alone and is incomplete. Of roughly 43,000 clones listed, less than 85% are singletons. The sample here was PBMCs, taken from a glioma patient whose treatment included an IDH1 peptide vaccine. The sequence was obtained from a woman under 30 with glioma. Some clones in this sample may be carry-over from other donors' samples. The chain combines TRBV5-5 with TRBJ2-3; TRBD2 might be the D (5 bases). The CDR3 loop is CASSTNLRASGTDTQYF. Written as DNA, the CDR3 is TGTGCCAGCAGCACAAACCTGAGGGCAAGTGGGACAGATACGCAGTATTTT.